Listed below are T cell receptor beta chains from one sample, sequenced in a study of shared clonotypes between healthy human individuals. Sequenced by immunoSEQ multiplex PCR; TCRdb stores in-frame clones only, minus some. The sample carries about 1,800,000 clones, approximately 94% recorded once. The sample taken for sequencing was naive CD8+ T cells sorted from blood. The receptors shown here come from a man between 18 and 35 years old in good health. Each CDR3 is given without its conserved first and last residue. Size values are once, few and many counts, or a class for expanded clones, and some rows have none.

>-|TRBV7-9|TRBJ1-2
ASSTGTAVDGYT
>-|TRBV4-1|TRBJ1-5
ASSQVYPPRGNQPQH
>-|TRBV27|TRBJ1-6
ASSLPYNSPLH
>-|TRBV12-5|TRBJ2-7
ASGRGTSGSYEQY
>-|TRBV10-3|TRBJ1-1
AGLTGTSLF
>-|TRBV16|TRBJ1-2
ASSPVEGGDGYT
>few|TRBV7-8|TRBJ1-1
ASSPGRGTEAF
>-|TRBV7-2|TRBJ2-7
ASSQDGYWSSYEQY
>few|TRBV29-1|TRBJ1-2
SVEDVGNYGYT
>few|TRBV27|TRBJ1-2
ASKVSGDSAEVYGYT
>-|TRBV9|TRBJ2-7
ASSVEEGPYEQY
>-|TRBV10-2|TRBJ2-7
ASSVGGSYEQY
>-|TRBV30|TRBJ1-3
AWSPTAGNTIY
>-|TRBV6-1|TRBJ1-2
ASSEAERHPSYGYT
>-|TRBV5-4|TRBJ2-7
ASSFNAPLKEY
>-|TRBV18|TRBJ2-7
ASSPGQGVYEQY
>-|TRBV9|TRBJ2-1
ASSVLGTVSTYNEQF
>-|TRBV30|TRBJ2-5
ACQSLGGNEETQY
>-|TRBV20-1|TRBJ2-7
GDRSGDEQY
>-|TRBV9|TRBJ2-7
ASSEGGSYEQY
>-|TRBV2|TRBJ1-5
ASLIDPEVNQPQH
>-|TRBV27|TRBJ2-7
ASSLLAVGGADEQY
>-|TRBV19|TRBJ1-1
ASSIVLGTEAF
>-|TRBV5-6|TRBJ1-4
ASSLRWVGEKLF
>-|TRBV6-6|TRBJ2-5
ASSIAYQETQY
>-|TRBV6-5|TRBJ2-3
ATGGDTQY
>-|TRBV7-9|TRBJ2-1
ASSTEQSSSYNEQF
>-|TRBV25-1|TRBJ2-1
ASTPGLAGGQF
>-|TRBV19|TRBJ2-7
ASSMATGGYEQY
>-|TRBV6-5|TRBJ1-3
ASSQAGALGNTIY
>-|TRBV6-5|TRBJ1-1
ASSYSSRAGTEAF
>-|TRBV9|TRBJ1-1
ASSVTPWVDEAF
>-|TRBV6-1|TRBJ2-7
ASSEAEAGRSYEQY
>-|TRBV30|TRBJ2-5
AWSVSGETQY
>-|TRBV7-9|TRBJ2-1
ASSSGTPEQF
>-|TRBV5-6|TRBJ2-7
ASSLTLDLEQY
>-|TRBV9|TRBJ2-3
ASSPWRVGDTQY
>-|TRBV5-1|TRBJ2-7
ASSRGTSGGPSYEQY
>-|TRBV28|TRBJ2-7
ASSLDFKGGGFYEQY
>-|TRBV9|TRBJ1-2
ASSGDGYGYT
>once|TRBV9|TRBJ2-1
ASSPRLAGVGGYNEQF
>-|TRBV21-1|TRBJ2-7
ASTPRGTGEQY
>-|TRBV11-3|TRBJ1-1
ASSPGATEAF
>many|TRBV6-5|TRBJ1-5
ASSYVGGGGPQH
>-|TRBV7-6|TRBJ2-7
ASSLEADYEQY
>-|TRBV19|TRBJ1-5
ASSGDREGVQPQH
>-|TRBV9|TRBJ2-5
ASSVENRMDQETQY
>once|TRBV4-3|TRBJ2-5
ASSQDIGGGETQY
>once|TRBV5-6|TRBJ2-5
ASSATLGPGETQY
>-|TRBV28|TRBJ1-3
ASSSTGTGNTIY
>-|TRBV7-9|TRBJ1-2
ASSAQDRGLDGYT
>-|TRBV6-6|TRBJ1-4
ASSTSSTGGYEKLF